These T cell receptor beta chains were read from a single sample in a study of PD-1 blockade in classical Hodgkin lymphoma. Generated by immunoSEQ multiplex PCR, the TCRdb table keeps only in-frame clones and is missing some. This table has about 46,000 clones, 80% appearing once. The sample here was peripheral blood mononuclear cells (PBMCs), taken before the second cycle of nivolumab. Source of these receptors: a human donor with classical Hodgkin lymphoma. Both conserved end residues are part of each CDR3. Fields, in order: J gene, V gene, CDR3 protein.

TRBJ2-5	TRBV9	CASSVRDRVNSWETQYF
TRBJ1-4	TRBV7-9	CASSLEREKLFF
TRBJ1-4	TRBV6-1	CASKSHSLNEKLFF
TRBJ2-2	TRBV11-2	CASSLLGLQGSGELFF
TRBJ1-2	TRBV5-1	CASSWTGDYGYTF
TRBJ1-6	TRBV7-6	CASSSDWGSPLHF
TRBJ1-1	TRBV10-3	CAISKGQGLNTEAFF
TRBJ1-3	TRBV14	CASSQASRGAGNTIYF
TRBJ2-5	TRBV7-2	CASSLEVRETQYF
TRBJ1-2	TRBV5-6	CASLGGYGYTF
TRBJ2-5	TRBV18	CASSPALGETQYF
TRBJ2-7	TRBV19	CASSGKTVGGEQYF
TRBJ1-5	TRBV2	CASRTRDRASQPQHF
TRBJ2-1	TRBV27	CASSLSTSGSRNEQFF
TRBJ2-1	TRBV6-4	CASSDSFGYSFNEQFF
TRBJ1-5	TRBV6-6	CASSRKGFNQPQHF
TRBJ1-1	TRBV6-5	CASSYWTEAFF
TRBJ1-2	TRBV20-1	CSVSGGYGYTF
TRBJ2-5	TRBV5-4	CASSRGQLETQYF
TRBJ2-1	TRBV27	CASTPTGGGEQFF
TRBJ1-1	TRBV2	CASSEFSEAFF
TRBJ1-3	TRBV12-1	CASSSGSKNTIYF
TRBJ1-5	TRBV6-1	CASNRGFGNQPQHF
TRBJ2-5	TRBV19	CASSRQAAETQYF
TRBJ2-4	TRBV5-6	CASSLDGEGVKNIQYF
TRBJ1-2	TRBV5-5	CASSVTDKSRLPHTF
TRBJ1-5	TRBV4-3	CASSQDWDRNQPQHF
TRBJ2-4	TRBV5-1	CASSQQVEGAMSKNIQYF
TRBJ2-7	TRBV27	CASRGGSYEQYF